A single sample is the source of the 4 T cell receptor beta chains below, sequenced in a study of shared clonotypes between healthy human individuals. Only in-frame clones appear in the TCRdb table, and some are missing; sequencing was by immunoSEQ multiplex PCR. The data show under 750,000 clones, 55% to 80% seen once. Specimen: memory CD4+ T cells sorted from blood. Subset of the sample: CD45RA-negative fraction. These receptors were obtained from a woman aged 30 to 39 in good health.

This clone was observed a handful of times. V gene TRBV25-1 combines with J gene TRBJ2-3, with a possible D match to TRBD2 (7 bases). The CDR3 has 16 residues. Germline CDR1 and CDR2: MGHDK and SYGVNS. V lost 4 bases and J 3 bases, leaving 17 bases between the germline ends. The CDR3 DNA sequence: TGTGCCAGCAGTGTAGGGGGGGAGGGCCCGACAGATACGCAGTATTTT. This encodes CASSVGGEGPTDTQYF.

The chain employs TRBV10-2 and TRBJ2-2, with a tentative D call TRBD2 (5 bases). The CDR3 runs to 13 residues. The V end was cut by 8 bases, the J end by 4 bases, with 11 bases between. From germline, CDR1 is WSHSY and CDR2 SAAADI. DNA of the CDR3: TGCGCCAGCGGGGAGATGGTCACCGGGGAGCTGTTTTTT. This encodes CASGEMVTGELFF.

The genes are TRBV28 and TRBJ2-1; TRBD2 matches at 8 bases. The CDR3 runs to 13 residues. Germline-derived CDR1 and CDR2 are MDHEN and SYDVKM. After removal of 11 bases from V and 7 bases from J, the junction contained 10 bases not matched to a gene. In nucleotides, the CDR3 is TGTGCCGGCCGGAAGCGGGAGCTGAATGAGCAGTTCTTC. It encodes CAGRKRELNEQFF.

On this clone itself: Germline and junction disagree at one end, which may indicate a read error. This sequence joins TRBV4-1 and TRBJ1-1, with 8 nucleotides matching TRBD1. The CDR3 length is 16 residues. The germline V gene has CDR1 MGHRA and CDR2 YSYEKL. CDR3 nucleotides: TGTGCCAGCAGGGGGGGAGGACAGGGAAGGAACACTGAAGCTTTCTTT. Amino acids: CASRGGGQGRNTEAFF.